This T cell receptor (beta chain) emerged from a study of CD8+CD57+ T cells in acquired aplastic anemia. Study information: Yields of DNA that came from sorted CD4+ and CD8+ cells averaged approximately 3.2 ug. As sequenced from healthy donors, CD4+ cells averaged about 9.8 million reads.

Germline V CDR1 and CDR2: KGHSH, LQKENI. Trimming removed 3 bases at V and 2 bases at J, with 16 bases between. The CDR3 has 16 residues. TCR beta VDJ and CDR3 were profiled, and genomic DNA was the template. TCRdb re-called the reads with MiXCR, one entry per CDR3 protein. The sample has 150,000 to 200,000 distinct CDR3 sequences; 35% to 55% are singletons. Study observations and caveats: Patients versus controls showed no significant CD8+ Simpson's diversity difference. It was found that some 31 CD8+ CDR3 sequences were shared between patients and controls.

This clonotype was detected a few times. Its antigen is not known. The chain recombines TRBV18 with TRBJ1-1; perhaps TRBD1 as D (5 bases). Sequenced: sorted CD4+, CD8+, or CD8+CD57+ T cells (not recorded which) from PBMCs. This sequence originates from a human donor in good health. DNA for the CDR3: TGTGCCAGCTCACCGGGGCAGGCCGGGCTTAACACTGAAGCTTTCTTT. Translation gives CASSPGQAGLNTEAFF.